The following is a T cell receptor beta chain sequence with its context. Some clones are missing from TCRdb's copy, which holds only in-frame ones; the method was immunoSEQ multiplex PCR. The sample shows around 150,000 clones, 85% of them seen only once. The sample belongs to a study of blood T cell repertoires in COVID-19. For the study at large: Samples of COVID-19 (acute and convalescent) were obtained from the United States, Italy and Spain. The cDNA or gDNA used as material had been derived from T cells, B-cell-depleted T cells, or PBMCs.

CDR3 size: 14 residues. V was cut by 4 bases and J by 0 bases, with 10 bases left in between. Germline assignment: CDR1 SGHKS and CDR2 YYEKEE (reference sequence). This receptor was taken from a human donor with acute or convalescent COVID-19. The donor label of this sample is uncertain. The sequencing sample was made of peripheral blood. The chain joins TRBV5-5 to TRBJ1-1; D is possibly TRBD1 (5 bases). The CDR3 loop reads CASSTQTVNTEAFF. CDR3 DNA sequence: TGTGCCAGCAGCACCCAGACAGTGAACACTGAAGCTTTCTTT.